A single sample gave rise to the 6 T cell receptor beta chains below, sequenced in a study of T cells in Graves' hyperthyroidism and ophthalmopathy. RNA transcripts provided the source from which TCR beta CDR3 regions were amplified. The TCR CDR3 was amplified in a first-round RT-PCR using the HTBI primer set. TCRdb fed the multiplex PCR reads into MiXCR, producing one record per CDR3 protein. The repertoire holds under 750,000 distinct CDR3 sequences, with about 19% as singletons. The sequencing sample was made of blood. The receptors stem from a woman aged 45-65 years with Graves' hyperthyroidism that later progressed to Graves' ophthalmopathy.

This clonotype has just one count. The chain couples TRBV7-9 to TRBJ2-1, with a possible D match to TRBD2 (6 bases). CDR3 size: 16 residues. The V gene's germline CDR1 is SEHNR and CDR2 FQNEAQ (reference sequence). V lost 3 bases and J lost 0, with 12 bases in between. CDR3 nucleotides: TGTGCCAGCAGCTTTGGAGGGGCGAGCTCCTACAATGAGCAGTTCTTC. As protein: CASSFGGASSYNEQFF.

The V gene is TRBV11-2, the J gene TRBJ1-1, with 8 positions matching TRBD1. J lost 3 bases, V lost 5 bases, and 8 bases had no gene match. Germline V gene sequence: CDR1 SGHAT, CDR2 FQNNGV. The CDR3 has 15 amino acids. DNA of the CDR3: TGTGCCAGCAGCCCCTCGACAGGGGAGGACACTGAAGCTTTCTTT. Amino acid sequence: CASSPSTGEDTEAFF.

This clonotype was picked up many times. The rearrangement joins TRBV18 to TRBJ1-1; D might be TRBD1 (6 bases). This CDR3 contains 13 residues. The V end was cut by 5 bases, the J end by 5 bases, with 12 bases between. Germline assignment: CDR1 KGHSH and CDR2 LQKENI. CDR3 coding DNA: TGTGCCAGCTCAGCACAGGGAGAAACTGAAGCTTTCTTT. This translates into CASSAQGETEAFF.

The DNA for the CDR3 is TGTGCCAGCAGAGTAGCGGGGATGTGGGAGACCCAGTACTTC. This gives the protein CASRVAGMWETQYF. The chain recombines TRBV6-1 with TRBJ2-5; TRBD2 matches 8 bases. Germline CDR1 reads MNHNS; CDR2 reads SASEGT. J gave up 5 bases and V 6 bases, and 8 bases lay outside the gene matches. The CDR3 is made up of 14 amino acids.

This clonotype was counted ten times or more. The CDR3 DNA is TGTGCCAGCAGTTACTTGGGCAATCAGCCCCAGCATTTT. Its translation is CASSYLGNQPQHF. V gene TRBV6-5 combines with J gene TRBJ1-5; D gene unclear. From germline, CDR1 is MNHEY and CDR2 SVGAGI. The V end was cut by 1 base, the J end by 2 bases, with 3 bases between. The CDR3 runs 13 residues.

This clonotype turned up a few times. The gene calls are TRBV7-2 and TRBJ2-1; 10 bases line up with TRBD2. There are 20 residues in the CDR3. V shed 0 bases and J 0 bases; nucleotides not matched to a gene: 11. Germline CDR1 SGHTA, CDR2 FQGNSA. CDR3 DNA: TGTGCCAGCAGCTTAGCGGGCGTTAGCGGGGGGCGGAGCTCCTACAATGAGCAGTTCTTC. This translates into CASSLAGVSGGRSSYNEQFF. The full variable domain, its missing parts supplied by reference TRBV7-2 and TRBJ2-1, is GAGVSQSPSNKVTEKGKDVELRCDPISGHTALYWYRQSLGQGLEFLIYFQGNSAPDKSGLPSDRFSAERTGGSVSTLTIQRTQQEDSAVYLCASSLAGVSGGRSSYNEQFFGPGTRLTVL.